This TCR beta chain was identified in a study of T cell repertoires in cytomegalovirus infection. Study-wide context: The authors used CMV epitopes that were HLA-C-restricted (recently identified) and HLA-B-restricted (well studied). Public TCR beta signatures were indicative of both CMV infection and a matching HLA type. General study results and limits: Cumulative frequency of public TCR beta families picked out carriers of CMV plus the relevant HLA. The ex vivo response showed dominance by HLA-C-restricted CMV-specific TCR beta clonotypes.

V lost 4 bases to trimming and J lost 5 bases, with 14 bases between them. Germline CDR1 and CDR2: SGHTA and FQGNSA. The CDR3 is made up of 14 amino acids. TCRdb processed the reads anew with MiXCR; each CDR3 protein has one entry. This table holds around 430,000 distinct CDR3 sequences, more than 40% found once. About this clonotype itself: Antigen: not known.

V is TRBV7-2 and J is TRBJ1-1; D not resolved. The specimen comprised cultured PBMCs, sampled from culture after CMV antigen stimulation. This clonotype was sampled from a human donor in good health (CMV status not recorded). Some clones in this sample may be carry-over from other donors' samples. Here the CDR3 DNA reads TGTGCCAGCAGCTACCAGTTTGGCTTGACTGAAGCTTTCTTT. Translated, it gives CASSYQFGLTEAFF.